One and the same sample provided the 18 T cell receptor beta chains below, sequenced in a study of blood T cell repertoires in COVID-19. The repertoire was sequenced with immunoSEQ multiplex PCR; TCRdb's copy has only in-frame clones and lacks some. Among around 240,000 clones listed, about 90% were seen once. The sample was PBMCs or T cells enriched from blood (not recorded which). These TCRs come from a human donor in a cohort exposed to, infected with or recovered from COVID-19 (not recorded which). The donor label of this sample is uncertain.

The chain has TRBV7-2 and TRBJ1-6; 10 bases map to TRBD1. The ends lost 0 bases at V and 1 base at J; junction bases unmatched: 12. The CDR3 is 21 residues long. Germline CDR1 SGHTA, CDR2 FQGNSA. CDR3 protein: CASSLAGTGTGAESYNSPLHF. Written as DNA, the CDR3 is TGTGCCAGCAGCTTAGCGGGGACCGGGACAGGGGCCGAGTCCTATAATTCACCCCTCCACTTT.

V usage is TRBV5-4 and J usage is TRBJ2-1, with D possibly being TRBD2 (7 bases). Germline lookup yields CDR1 SGHNT and CDR2 YYREEE (reference sequence). This CDR3 is built from 16 residues. The V end lost 0 bases, the J end lost 4 bases, and 14 bases lay between the germline ends. The CDR3 DNA follows: TGTGCCAGCAGCTTGGTTAACGGGGGGCGGTACAATGAGCAGTTCTTC. This codes for CASSLVNGGRYNEQFF. Filled out from reference TRBV5-4 and TRBJ2-1, the complete variable domain reads ETGVTQSPTHLIKTRGQQVTLRCSSQSGHNTVSWYQQALGQGPQFIFQYYREEENGRGNFPPRFSGLQFPNYSSELNVNALELDDSALYLCASSLVNGGRYNEQFFGPGTRLTVL.

The chain carries TRBV7-9 and TRBJ1-2; D unresolved. The germline V gene has CDR1 SEHNR and CDR2 FQNEAQ (reference sequence). This CDR3 contains 13 residues. Trimming removed 5 bases from V and 4 bases from J, with 11 bases in between. The CDR3 sequence: CASSPQAVYGYTF. The CDR3 nucleotides read TGTGCCAGCAGCCCCCAGGCAGTCTATGGCTACACCTTC.

The chain links TRBV9 to TRBJ1-1; 7 bases align to TRBD1. In germline, CDR1 is SGDLS, CDR2 YYNGEE. Unmatched junction bases numbered 3, after V lost 0 bases and J lost 4 bases. This CDR3 has 14 residues. Written as DNA, the CDR3 is TGTGCCAGCAGCGTAGACCAGGGGGGCACTGAAGCTTTCTTT. Residues: CASSVDQGGTEAFF.

The sample holds many counts of this clone. J is TRBJ2-7 and V is TRBV7-3; 11 nucleotides align to TRBD2. The V segment lost 5 bases and the J segment 4 bases; nucleotides outside the gene matches: 4. Germline V gene sequence: CDR1 SGHTA, CDR2 FQGTGA. The length of the CDR3 is 14 residues. CDR3 region: CASSPTSGEYEQYF. In DNA form, the CDR3 reads TGTGCCAGCAGCCCGACTAGCGGGGAATACGAGCAGTACTTC.

The sample holds one count of this clone. This chain links TRBV27 with TRBJ2-4; 12 bases are a match to TRBD1. The J segment lost 0 bases and the V segment lost 4 bases, leaving 10 bases of the junction unmatched. The CDR3 length is 19 residues. Per the germline V gene, CDR1 is MNHEY and CDR2 is SMNVEV (reference sequence). The DNA for the CDR3 is TGTGCCAGCAGTTCCTCGGGACAGGGGGCCTTTCTAGCCAAAAACATTCAGTACTTC. Its protein product is CASSSSGQGAFLAKNIQYF.

V and J are TRBV24-1 and TRBJ2-7; weak D call: TRBD1 (5 bases). CDR1 is KGHDR, CDR2 SFDVKD, per germline. There are 14 residues in the CDR3. Trimming shortened V by 4 bases and J by 3 bases, and 12 bases separated the two germline ends. CDR3 DNA: TGTGCCACCAGTGAAGGCAGGGCCAACTACGAGCAGTACTTC. Encoded protein: CATSEGRANYEQYF.

This chain links TRBV30 with TRBJ1-5; TRBD1 is a possible D gene (6 bases). The V and J ends lost 5 bases and 1 base respectively, with 12 bases between them. Germline V gene sequence: CDR1 GTSNPN, CDR2 SVGIG (reference sequence). This CDR3 comprises 14 residues. CDR3 bases: TGTGCCTGGGACTTACAGGGAAGCAATCAGCCCCAGCATTTT. Protein: CAWDLQGSNQPQHF.

This clone appeared a few times. This chain links TRBV9 with TRBJ2-3; 8 positions agree with TRBD2. This CDR3 contains 16 residues. Germline CDR1 and CDR2: SGDLS and YYNGEE. Losses at the gene ends were 2 bases for V and 0 bases for J; bases not matched to a gene: 5. For the CDR3, the DNA is TGTGCCAGCAGCGTTCTAGCGGGCCTTAGCACAGATACGCAGTATTTT. This encodes CASSVLAGLSTDTQYF.

In nucleotides, the CDR3 is TGTGCCAGTAGTGTACAGGGGGCAGCAGAGACCCAGTACTTC. This gives the protein CASSVQGAAETQYF. The chain has TRBV19 and TRBJ2-5, with TRBD1 matching over 9 bases. CDR1 and CDR2 from the germline V gene are LNHDA and SQIVND (reference sequence). The CDR3 is made up of 14 amino acids. The J segment lost 4 bases and the V segment lost 5 bases, leaving 5 bases of the junction unmatched.

The gene calls are TRBV7-8 and TRBJ2-1; the match to TRBD2 covers 9 bases. CDR1 SGHVS and CDR2 FQNEAQ come from the germline V gene. Trimming removed 5 bases from V and 6 bases from J; junction bases left unmatched: 5. CDR3 length: 14 residues. CDR3 loop: CASSAPRGGNEQFF. CDR3 nucleotide sequence: TGTGCCAGCAGCGCGCCGCGGGGGGGCAATGAGCAGTTCTTC.

This sequence joins TRBV7-2 and TRBJ2-7; no clear D. Trimming left V 4 bases short and J 2 bases short, with 18 bases between. Germline assignment: CDR1 SGHTA and CDR2 FQGNSA. The CDR3 runs 16 residues. CDR3 sequence reads: CASSWVPSERAYEQYF. CDR3 DNA sequence: TGTGCCAGCAGCTGGGTCCCCTCCGAACGGGCCTACGAGCAGTACTTC.

This clone was seen just once. The CDR3 DNA reads TGTGCCAGCAGCCCCAGGGGAGTCTACGAGCAGTACTTC. Its protein product is CASSPRGVYEQYF. This chain links TRBV12-3 or TRBV12-4 with TRBJ2-7; maybe TRBD1 (6 bases). This CDR3 comprises 13 residues. With 6 bases removed from V and 3 bases from J, the gap between germline ends came to 12 bases.

The CDR3 DNA is TGTGCCACCAGCAGAGAGGTTGGCACCCTCTCTGGAAACACCATATATTTT. Translated, it gives CATSREVGTLSGNTIYF. The V and J genes are TRBV15 and TRBJ1-3; D gene uncertain. This CDR3 is built from 17 residues. Trimming took off 0 bases at V and 0 bases at J, with 12 bases between the two ends. Germline V gene lookup returns CDR1 LNHNV and CDR2 YYDKDF (reference sequence).

This sequence joins TRBV2 and TRBJ2-1; maybe TRBD2 (6 bases). Germline V gives CDR1 SNHLY, CDR2 FYNNEI. The CDR3 sequence is 15 residues long. Between the trimmed V and J ends, which lost 6 bases and 4 bases, there was a span of 16 bases. CDR3 sequence (DNA): TGTGCCAGCAGGCTACTGCGGGGACCTTACAATGAGCAGTTCTTC. Translation gives CASRLLRGPYNEQFF.

The chain carries TRBV30 and TRBJ2-1; 8 bases line up with TRBD2. The CDR3 spans 15 residues. Germline V gene sequence: CDR1 GTSNPN, CDR2 SVGIG (reference sequence). V lost 0 bases and J lost 6; bases outside the gene matches: 7. The CDR3 region has the DNA TGTGCCTGGAGTGTACTAGCCAGCGGGGGCAATGAGCAGTTCTTC. The encoded protein is CAWSVLASGGNEQFF.

As regards this clone: Within the sample, other DNA sequences also encode this same CDR3. This chain uses TRBV12-3 or TRBV12-4 with TRBJ1-1; 7 bases map to TRBD1. The CDR3 has 12 residues. J gave up 7 bases and V 6 bases, and 5 bases lay outside the gene matches. CDR3 sequence reads: CASSPGTVEAFF. Written as DNA, the CDR3 is TGTGCCAGCAGCCCAGGGACAGTTGAAGCTTTCTTT.

The chain uses TRBV5-4 and TRBJ2-3; tentatively, D is TRBD2 (6 bases). The CDR3 has 17 residues. V shed 0 bases and J shed 2 bases, with 16 bases lying between them. Germline CDR1 reads SGHNT; CDR2 reads YYREEE (reference sequence). CDR3 coding DNA: TGTGCCAGCAGCTTGGCGGCGGAGCGGGCGCTCACAGATACGCAGTATTTT. Residues: CASSLAAERALTDTQYF.